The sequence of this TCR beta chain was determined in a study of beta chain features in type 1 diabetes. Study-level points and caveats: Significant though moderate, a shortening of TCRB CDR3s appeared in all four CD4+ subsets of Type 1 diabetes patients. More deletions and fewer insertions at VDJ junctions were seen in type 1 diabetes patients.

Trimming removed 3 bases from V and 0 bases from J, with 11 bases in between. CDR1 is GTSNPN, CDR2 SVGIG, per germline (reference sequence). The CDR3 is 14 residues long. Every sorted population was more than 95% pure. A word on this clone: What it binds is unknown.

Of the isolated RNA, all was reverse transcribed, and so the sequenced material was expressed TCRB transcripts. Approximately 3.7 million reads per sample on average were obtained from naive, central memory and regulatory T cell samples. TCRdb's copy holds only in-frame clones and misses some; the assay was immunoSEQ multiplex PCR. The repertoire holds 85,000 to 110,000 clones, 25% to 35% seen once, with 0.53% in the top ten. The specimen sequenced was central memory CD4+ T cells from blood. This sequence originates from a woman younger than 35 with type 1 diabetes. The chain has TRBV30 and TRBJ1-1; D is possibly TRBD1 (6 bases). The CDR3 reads CAWREGGMNTEAFF. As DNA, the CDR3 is TGTGCCTGGAGGGAGGGGGGGATGAACACTGAAGCTTTCTTT.